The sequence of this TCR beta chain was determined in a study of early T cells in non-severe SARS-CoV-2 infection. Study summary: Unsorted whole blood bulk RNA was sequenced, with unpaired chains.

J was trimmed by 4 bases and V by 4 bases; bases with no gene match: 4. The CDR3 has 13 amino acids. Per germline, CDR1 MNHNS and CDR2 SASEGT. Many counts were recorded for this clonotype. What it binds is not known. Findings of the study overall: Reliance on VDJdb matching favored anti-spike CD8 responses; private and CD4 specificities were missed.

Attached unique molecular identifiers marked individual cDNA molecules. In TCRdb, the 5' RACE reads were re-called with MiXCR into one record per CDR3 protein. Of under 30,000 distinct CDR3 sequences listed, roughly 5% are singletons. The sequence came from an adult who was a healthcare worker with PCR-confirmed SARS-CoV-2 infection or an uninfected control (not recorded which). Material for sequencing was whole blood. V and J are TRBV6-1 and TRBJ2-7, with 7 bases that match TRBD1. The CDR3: CASSGTGGYEQYF. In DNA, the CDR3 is TGTGCCAGCAGTGGGACAGGAGGTTACGAGCAGTACTTC.